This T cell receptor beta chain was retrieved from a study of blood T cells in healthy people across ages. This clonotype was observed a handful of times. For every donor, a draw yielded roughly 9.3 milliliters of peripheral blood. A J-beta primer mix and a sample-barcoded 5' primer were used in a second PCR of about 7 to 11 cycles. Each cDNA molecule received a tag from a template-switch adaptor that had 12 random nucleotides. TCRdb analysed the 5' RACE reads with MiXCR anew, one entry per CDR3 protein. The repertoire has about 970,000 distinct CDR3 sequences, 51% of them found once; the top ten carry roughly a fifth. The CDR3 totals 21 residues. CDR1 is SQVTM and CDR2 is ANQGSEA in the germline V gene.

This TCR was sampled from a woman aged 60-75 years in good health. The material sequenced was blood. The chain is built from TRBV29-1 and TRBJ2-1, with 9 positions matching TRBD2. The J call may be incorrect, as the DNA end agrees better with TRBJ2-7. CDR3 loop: CSVEDPPLAGVTLNSYNEQYF. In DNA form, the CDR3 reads TGCAGCGTTGAAGATCCACCTTTAGCGGGAGTGACACTCAACTCCTACAATGAGCAGTACTTC.